This is a list of T cell receptor beta chains from one sample in a study of identical twins. TCRdb passed the 5' RACE reads through MiXCR, listing each CDR3 protein once. Among 550,000 to 700,000 distinct CDR3 sequences listed, approximately 9.6% were seen once. This same sample was also part of a study on yellow fever vaccine responses in identical twins.

Sequencing used PBMCs. The receptors here all came from a young woman in good health. CDR3s include the opening cysteine and the closing phenylalanine or tryptophan. D genes are given only for firm matches. Clone size is stated in some rows and not others, as once, few, many or a class when expanded.

abundance: .
d_gene: .
j_gene: TRBJ1-2
v_gene: TRBV5-1
CDR3aa: CASSTTRTEVNYGYTF
CDR3nt: TGCGCCAGCAGCACTACCAGGACGGAGGTTAACTATGGCTACACCTTC

abundance: few
d_gene: .
j_gene: TRBJ2-3
v_gene: TRBV12-3/TRBV12-4
CDR3aa: CASSQGPAEDTQYF
CDR3nt: TGTGCCAGCAGTCAAGGGCCCGCCGAAGATACGCAGTATTTT

abundance: few
d_gene: TRBD1
j_gene: TRBJ2-5
v_gene: TRBV20-1
CDR3aa: CSAGTGGRETQYF
CDR3nt: TGCAGTGCTGGAACAGGGGGTCGCGAGACCCAGTACTTC

abundance: .
d_gene: TRBD1
j_gene: TRBJ2-1
v_gene: TRBV10-3
CDR3aa: CAISEGTGEQFF
CDR3nt: TGTGCCATCAGTGAGGGGACAGGCGAGCAGTTCTTC

abundance: .
d_gene: TRBD2
j_gene: TRBJ2-7
v_gene: TRBV20-1
CDR3aa: CSARDRREGPEQYF
CDR3nt: TGCAGTGCTAGAGATAGGCGGGAGGGCCCCGAGCAGTACTTC

abundance: few
d_gene: .
j_gene: TRBJ2-1
v_gene: TRBV6-2/TRBV6-3
CDR3aa: CASSYVGGGSMDNEQFF
CDR3nt: TGTGCCAGCAGTTATGTCGGTGGGGGGTCCATGGACAATGAGCAGTTCTTC

abundance: .
d_gene: TRBD1
j_gene: TRBJ1-2
v_gene: TRBV24-1
CDR3aa: CATSDLNKGAGGYTF
CDR3nt: TGTGCCACCAGTGATTTGAATAAGGGGGCTGGAGGCTACACCTTC

abundance: few
d_gene: .
j_gene: TRBJ2-7
v_gene: TRBV29-1
CDR3aa: CSVAPAQNPSYEQYF
CDR3nt: TGCAGCGTTGCCCCCGCCCAGAACCCCTCCTACGAGCAGTACTTC

abundance: .
d_gene: TRBD2
j_gene: TRBJ2-1
v_gene: TRBV2
CDR3aa: CASSATSGLLNEQFF
CDR3nt: TGTGCCAGCAGTGCGACTAGCGGCCTACTCAATGAGCAGTTCTTC

abundance: many
d_gene: TRBD1
j_gene: TRBJ2-7
v_gene: TRBV12-3/TRBV12-4
CDR3aa: CASSPRDSPLYEQYF
CDR3nt: TGTGCCAGCAGTCCCCGGGACAGCCCTCTTTACGAGCAGTACTTC

abundance: few
d_gene: .
j_gene: TRBJ2-3
v_gene: TRBV2
CDR3aa: CASRNRVAMDTQYF
CDR3nt: TGTGCCAGCAGAAACAGGGTGGCGATGGATACGCAGTATTTT

abundance: .
d_gene: TRBD1
j_gene: TRBJ2-7
v_gene: TRBV11-1
CDR3aa: CASSLTGGQGARAYEQYF
CDR3nt: TGTGCCAGCAGCTTAACGGGGGGACAGGGGGCAAGAGCCTACGAGCAGTACTTC

abundance: .
d_gene: .
j_gene: TRBJ1-1
v_gene: TRBV9
CDR3aa: CASSVDGQNTEAFF
CDR3nt: TGTGCCAGCAGCGTAGACGGGCAGAACACTGAAGCTTTCTTT

abundance: .
d_gene: TRBD1
j_gene: TRBJ2-4
v_gene: TRBV20-1
CDR3aa: CSASRDRRLAKNIQYF
CDR3nt: TGCAGTGCTAGCCGGGACAGAAGACTAGCCAAAAACATTCAGTACTTC

abundance: many
d_gene: .
j_gene: TRBJ2-1
v_gene: TRBV5-1
CDR3aa: CASSLGVKSSYNEQFF
CDR3nt: TGCGCCAGCAGCTTGGGGGTCAAGAGCTCCTACAATGAGCAGTTCTTC

abundance: many
d_gene: .
j_gene: TRBJ1-5
v_gene: TRBV20-1
CDR3aa: CSATTAIGVQPQHF
CDR3nt: TGCAGTGCCACAACGGCGATTGGCGTTCAGCCCCAGCATTTT

abundance: many
d_gene: TRBD2
j_gene: TRBJ2-3
v_gene: TRBV2
CDR3aa: CASSGEAGDTDTQYF
CDR3nt: TGTGCCAGCAGTGGTGAGGCGGGGGACACAGATACGCAGTATTTT

abundance: .
d_gene: TRBD1
j_gene: TRBJ2-5
v_gene: TRBV24-1
CDR3aa: CATRDQERSQGGDRGDLQETQYF
CDR3nt: TGTGCCACCAGGGACCAAGAAAGATCCCAGGGGGGGGACAGGGGGGACCTACAAGAGACCCAGTACTTC

abundance: .
d_gene: .
j_gene: TRBJ2-5
v_gene: TRBV18
CDR3aa: CASSPPTGLDGETQYF
CDR3nt: TGTGCCAGCTCACCACCGACGGGGCTGGATGGAGAGACCCAGTACTTC

abundance: .
d_gene: .
j_gene: TRBJ2-7
v_gene: TRBV28
CDR3aa: CASSFRRRVEQYF
CDR3nt: TGTGCCAGCAGTTTCAGGCGAAGGGTCGAGCAGTACTTC

abundance: .
d_gene: .
j_gene: TRBJ1-3
v_gene: TRBV29-1
CDR3aa: CSVGGRDSGNTIYF
CDR3nt: TGCAGCGTGGGGGGCCGGGACTCTGGAAACACCATATATTTT

abundance: many
d_gene: .
j_gene: TRBJ1-5
v_gene: TRBV2
CDR3aa: CASIVGVRGNQPQHF
CDR3nt: TGTGCCAGCATAGTTGGAGTTCGGGGCAATCAGCCCCAGCATTTT

abundance: many
d_gene: TRBD1
j_gene: TRBJ1-6
v_gene: TRBV7-2
CDR3aa: CASSTTGGLYNSPLHF
CDR3nt: TGTGCCAGCAGCACGACAGGGGGACTATATAATTCACCCCTCCACTTT

abundance: .
d_gene: .
j_gene: TRBJ2-3
v_gene: TRBV30
CDR3aa: CAWISTTDTQYF
CDR3nt: TGTGCCTGGATAAGCACCACAGATACGCAGTATTTT